This entry features one T cell receptor (beta chain) sequence. Its cognate antigen is unknown. Unique molecular identifiers were incorporated into the prepared TCRbeta library. TCRdb reprocessed the PCR reads with MiXCR, giving one entry per CDR3 protein. This table has some 840,000 distinct CDR3 sequences, about 15% appearing once. The sample is drawn from a study of T-cell reconstitution after alpha-beta-depleted transplantation in children. The CDR3 is 16 amino acids. J was trimmed by 4 bases and V by 2 bases; bases with no gene match: 8. Germline lookup yields CDR1 SEHNR and CDR2 FQNEAQ (reference sequence). Study-level results: At day 60, the high TCRbeta diversity found in some patients originated from recipient T cells and thymic progenitors that had survived. After one year, T-cell counts and TCRbeta diversity mostly came from new T cells. It was reported that alpha-beta T cells came from several hundred expanded graft clones (about two months after transplant).

The sequencing here drew on PBMCs, mostly from graft donor cells, taken 360 days after TCRalphabeta/CD19-depleted stem cell transplant. This sequence joins TRBV7-9 and TRBJ1-5; 7 nucleotides agree with TRBD1. The sequence was collected from a male patient younger than 18 who had a stem cell transplant for acute lymphoblastic leukemia, so the T cells may come from the graft donor. CDR3 protein: CASSLLDRSVNQPQHF. CDR3 in DNA: TGTGCCAGCAGCTTATTGGACAGGTCAGTTAATCAGCCCCAGCATTTT.